Below are 22 T cell receptor beta chains sequenced from a single sample in a study of early T cells in non-severe SARS-CoV-2 infection. In TCRdb, the 5' RACE reads were re-called with MiXCR into one record per CDR3 protein. This repertoire shows tens of thousands of distinct CDR3 sequences, around 4.2% found once; its top ten account for approximately 8.4%. The sample comprised whole blood. The receptors stem from an adult who was a healthcare worker with PCR-confirmed SARS-CoV-2 infection or an uninfected control (not recorded which).

This clonotype is medium-sized (0.01 to 0.1%) by share. The chain joins TRBV4-1 to TRBJ1-3; perhaps TRBD1 as D (5 bases). The V gene lost 0 bases and the J gene lost 4 bases, with 10 bases spanning the gap. CDR1 and CDR2 (germline): MGHRA, YSYEKL. There are 15 residues in the CDR3. Written as DNA, the CDR3 is TGCGCCAGCAGCCAAGATCCCAGGGTAGGAAACACCATATATTTT. Its translation is CASSQDPRVGNTIYF.

This clonotype occurred many times. This chain joins TRBV5-4 and TRBJ2-1; D call uncertain. This CDR3 has 14 residues. V was shortened by 3 bases and J by 3 bases, with 10 bases between the two germline ends. The germline gives CDR1 SGHNT, CDR2 YYREEE (reference sequence). For the CDR3, the DNA is TGTGCCAGCAGCTCCGGACGAGTCTACAATGAGCAGTTCTTC. It translates to CASSSGRVYNEQFF.

This clonotype has at least ten counts. The chain's CDR3 is CSVSTTYYEQYF. The CDR3 bases are TGCAGCGTCAGCACGACGTACTACGAGCAGTACTTC. This chain uses TRBV29-1 with TRBJ2-7, with D uncertain. Trimming took off 6 bases at V and 3 bases at J, with 12 bases between the two ends. This CDR3 region has 12 residues. Germline CDR1 reads SQVTM; CDR2 reads ANQGSEA.

At least ten counts were recorded for this clonotype. This chain joins TRBV4-3 and TRBJ1-2; D gene unclear. V was cut by 1 base and J by 5 bases, with 20 bases left in between. The CDR3 sequence is 17 residues long. Germline V CDR1 and CDR2: LGHNA, YSLEER. CDR3 sequence reads: CASSQVAAPQIGYGYTF. The DNA for the CDR3 is TGCGCCAGCAGCCAAGTGGCAGCACCCCAGATCGGTTATGGCTACACCTTC.

At least ten counts were recorded for this clonotype. In DNA, the CDR3 is TGCGCCAGCAGTTGGGGCGGGGGCACTGAAGCTTTCTTT. This codes for CASSWGGGTEAFF. The chain employs TRBV5-1 and TRBJ1-1; D possibly corresponds to TRBD1 (5 bases). This CDR3 is 13 amino acids long. The germline CDR1 and CDR2 sequences are SGHRS and YFSETQ. Trimming pared 5 bases from V and 4 bases from J, leaving 12 bases between.

This clonotype occurred many times. This chain connects TRBV14 to TRBJ2-7, with 10 bases identical to TRBD1. Germline V lookup: CDR1 SGHDN, CDR2 FVKESK. This CDR3 has 14 residues. With V trimmed by 5 bases and J by 4 bases, 5 bases remained unmatched. CDR3 sequence: CASSYRDRGYEQYF. The DNA of the CDR3 is TGTGCCAGCAGCTACCGGGACAGGGGATACGAGCAGTACTTC.

This clonotype was recorded many times. V usage is TRBV6-1 and J usage is TRBJ2-7; D not certain. The germline V and J ends were trimmed by 6 bases and 1 base, with 10 bases remaining between them. The CDR3 is 13 amino acids. Germline loops: CDR1 MNHNS, CDR2 SASEGT. The CDR3 sequence: CASSFTESYEQYF. In DNA form, the CDR3 reads TGTGCCAGCAGCTTTACAGAGTCCTACGAGCAGTACTTC.

This clonotype appeared many times. The rearrangement joins TRBV3-1 to TRBJ2-5; TRBD1 agrees at 8 bases. CDR1 LGHDT and CDR2 YNNKEL come from the germline V gene (reference sequence). The CDR3 loop spans 13 amino acids. V trimming: 4 bases; J trimming: 7 bases; junction bases outside the gene matches: 5. CDR3 amino acids: CASSLGQEGTQYF. The CDR3, as DNA: TGTGCCAGCAGCCTGGGACAGGAAGGGACCCAGTACTTC.

This clonotype was seen ten or more times. The chain uses TRBV20-1 and TRBJ2-6; D is perhaps TRBD2 (5 bases). V was trimmed by 2 bases and J by 0 bases, leaving 8 bases between them. CDR1 DFQATT and CDR2 SNEGSKA come from the germline V gene (reference sequence). This CDR3 is 15 amino acids long. CDR3 DNA sequence: TGCAGTGCTAGAAGGAGGTTCTCTGGGGCCAACGTCCTGACTTTC. It encodes CSARRRFSGANVLTF.

In its sample, this clonotype is medium-sized (0.01 to 0.1%). The genes are TRBV20-1 and TRBJ1-2; 8 bases fit TRBD1. The CDR3 extends over 11 amino acids. Trimming took 7 bases from V and 5 from J; bases not matched to a gene: 3. The V gene's germline CDR1 is DFQATT and CDR2 SNEGSKA (reference sequence). The CDR3 nucleotides read TGCAGTGTGGACAGGGTTTATGGCTACACCTTC. Its protein product is CSVDRVYGYTF.

At least ten counts were recorded for this clonotype. J is TRBJ2-7 and V is TRBV6-2 or TRBV6-3; a weak D match, TRBD2 (5 bases). This CDR3 has 16 amino acids. The V gene's germline CDR1 is MNHEY and CDR2 SVGEGT. Trimming left V 4 bases short and J 0 bases short, with 16 bases between. The CDR3 reads CASSLGIGRDSYEQYF. The CDR3 DNA is TGTGCCAGCAGTTTGGGAATCGGACGGGACTCCTACGAGCAGTACTTC.

Comments on this clonotype: A much more abundant neighbour one base away suggests this may be a read error. The rearrangement joins TRBV4-3 to TRBJ2-3; D may be TRBD2 (7 bases). The ends were cut back, 3 bases at V and 5 bases at J, with 12 bases in the middle. Per germline, CDR1 LGHNA and CDR2 YSLEER. This CDR3 is built from 14 residues. The CDR3 is CASSHWGGLDTQYF. DNA for the CDR3: TGCGCCAGCAGCCATTGGGGGGGCCTAGATACGCAGTATTTT.

This clonotype occurred many times. The V gene is TRBV6-6, the J gene TRBJ1-5; a possible D gene is TRBD1 (6 bases). Germline V gene sequence: CDR1 MNHNY, CDR2 SVGAGI (reference sequence). Between the trimmed V and J ends, which lost 8 bases and 7 bases, there was a span of 15 bases. The CDR3 runs 13 residues. The CDR3 loop reads CASEGGGEQPQHF. In nucleotides, the CDR3 is TGTGCCAGCGAAGGGGGAGGAGAACAGCCCCAGCATTTT.

This clonotype was seen a handful of times. V gene TRBV6-2 or TRBV6-3 combines with J gene TRBJ2-1, with 9 nucleotides matching TRBD1. Trimming removed 8 bases from V and 6 bases from J; junction bases left unmatched: 14. The germline CDR1 and CDR2 sequences are MNHEY and SVGEGT. This CDR3 contains 16 residues. In DNA form, the CDR3 reads TGTGCCAGCCATGATCCGAGACAGGGGGAGAGCAATGAGCAGTTCTTC. Protein: CASHDPRQGESNEQFF.

This clonotype was detected many times. This chain connects TRBV7-2 to TRBJ1-1; D gene ambiguous. Germline CDR1 is SGHTA and CDR2 is FQGNSA. V dropped 5 bases and J dropped 2 bases, with 12 bases sitting between them. This CDR3 contains 14 residues. CDR3 coding DNA: TGTGCCAGCAGCGCAGCGGCAATTAACACTGAAGCTTTCTTT. Protein: CASSAAAINTEAFF.

This clonotype has just a few counts. The chain combines TRBV29-1 with TRBJ1-1; maybe TRBD1 (5 bases). In germline, CDR1 is SQVTM, CDR2 ANQGSEA. Trimming removed 3 bases at V and 0 bases at J, with 17 bases between. The CDR3 is 16 amino acids. DNA for the CDR3: TGCAGCGTTGACGGAAAGGGCGGGGGGATGAACACTGAAGCTTTCTTT. This translates into CSVDGKGGGMNTEAFF.

The chain employs TRBV20-1 and TRBJ2-3, with TRBD1 matching over 7 bases. Germline values: CDR1 DFQATT, CDR2 SNEGSKA (reference sequence). The length of the CDR3 is 16 residues. Unmatched junction bases numbered 9, after V lost 3 bases and J lost 0 bases. The CDR3 spells CSARDNRGPSTDTQYF. DNA of the CDR3: TGCAGTGCTAGGGATAACAGGGGACCTAGCACAGATACGCAGTATTTT.

This clonotype was recorded at least ten times. The chain couples TRBV4-3 to TRBJ1-1; D gene ambiguous. Trimming removed 1 base at V and 4 bases at J, with 16 bases between. The V gene's germline CDR1 is LGHNA and CDR2 YSLEER. This CDR3 is built from 16 residues. The CDR3 loop reads CASSQGWGILGTEAFF. CDR3 in DNA: TGCGCCAGCAGCCAAGGTTGGGGAATCTTGGGCACTGAAGCTTTCTTT.

This clonotype was seen many times. The V call is TRBV6-6, the J call TRBJ1-1, with 7 bases aligning to TRBD1. J lost 1 base, V lost 2 bases, and 4 bases had no gene match. The CDR3 length is 15 residues. Per germline, CDR1 MNHNY and CDR2 SVGAGI (reference sequence). This CDR3 reads CASSYQGGENTEAFF. The DNA of the CDR3 is TGTGCCAGCAGTTACCAGGGGGGAGAGAACACTGAAGCTTTCTTT.

This clonotype was detected only a few times. This chain joins TRBV29-1 and TRBJ2-1, with 9 bases matching TRBD2. The CDR3 has 15 residues. Germline V CDR1 and CDR2: SQVTM, ANQGSEA. J lost 2 bases, V lost 6 bases, and 8 bases had no gene match. CDR3 sequence reads: CSVSQRGVPYNEQFF. The CDR3 DNA reads TGCAGCGTATCACAGCGGGGGGTCCCCTACAATGAGCAGTTCTTC.

Many counts were recorded for this clonotype. The rearrangement links TRBV27 to TRBJ1-1; D remains unclear. CDR1 MNHEY and CDR2 SMNVEV come from the germline V gene (reference sequence). The CDR3 length is 13 residues. Trimming took 0 bases from V and 7 from J, leaving 9 bases between them. CDR3: CASSLSLGIEAFF. Written as DNA, the CDR3 is TGTGCCAGCAGTTTATCGCTGGGGATTGAAGCTTTCTTT.

For this clonotype: Possible read error: a much larger clone is one base away. The rearrangement joins TRBV12-5 to TRBJ2-5; a possible D gene is TRBD1 (6 bases). The CDR3 contains 13 residues. Germline CDR1 is LGHNT and CDR2 is FRNRAP. CDR3 region: CASSLIQGETQYF. The DNA of the CDR3 is TGTGCTAGTAGTTTGATCCAGGGGGAGACCCAGTACTTC.